This T cell receptor beta chain is drawn from a study of T cells in localized non-small cell lung cancer. Findings of the study overall: Overall survival was longer when the density of T cells in the blood was higher.

Clones were read by immunoSEQ multiplex PCR, and TCRdb kept only the in-frame ones, dropping some. The sample has over 25,000 clones, 91% seen once. Concerning this clone: The antigen remains undetermined.

Per germline, CDR1 LNHDA and CDR2 SQIVND (reference sequence). V was shortened by 5 bases and J by 4 bases, with 5 bases between the two germline ends. CDR3 size: 11 residues. This sequence was found in a man between 40 and 70 years old with stage II lung adenocarcinoma. Sequences were derived from PBMCs, sampled before any cancer treatment. The chain links TRBV19 to TRBJ1-1; tentative D call: TRBD1 (5 bases). The DNA for the CDR3 is TGTGCCAGTAGTCAGGGCACTGAAGCTTTCTTT. It translates to CASSQGTEAFF.